The clone carrying this T cell receptor beta chain was detected once. This sample is drawn from a study of blood T cell repertoires in COVID-19. CDR3 size: 14 residues. The germline V gene has CDR1 MNHEY and CDR2 SVGAGI. V dropped 7 bases and J dropped 4; count of bases not matched to a gene: 7. Original analysis: Reference gene primer amplification gave estimated nucleated cell counts. TCRdb's table, derived via immunoSEQ multiplex PCR, lists solely in-frame clones and lacks some. D and trimming come from the DNA, and the V and J calls and clone size come from that table. The profile shows 300,000 to 400,000 clones, 80% to 90% of them singletons.

Sequences were obtained from peripheral blood. This sequence originates from a woman between 45 and 60 years old with COVID-19, enrolled during active disease. The chain is built from TRBV6-5 and TRBJ2-7, with 10 bases aligning to TRBD2. CDR3 DNA: TGTGCCAGCACCCGGACTAGCGGCCCTTACGAGCAGTACTTC. It encodes CASTRTSGPYEQYF.